This TCR beta chain is drawn from a study of prognosis after radiotherapy for stage I lung cancer (dated by TCRdb to the early 2020s). Looking at the study overall: Over 15 stage I NSCLC patients were enrolled in Nanjing, China, between early 2018 and early 2019. The study included fourteen patients with newly diagnosed primary stage I lung tumors and several with oligometastatic NSCLC after surgical resection of the primary tumor. Every patient was regarded as medically inoperable, because of comorbidities in around 12 cases and refusal of surgery in over 5 cases. The cohort included about 12 men and a handful of women, with a median age of approximately 74 years and a range of about 50 to 90 years. Tumor histology was squamous cell carcinoma in over 5 patients and adenocarcinoma in more than 10. Image-guided IMRT or VMAT was used to deliver SBRT in 3 to 5 fractions at a biologically effective dose of at least 100 Gy. No patient received concurrent therapy alongside SBRT. Distant metastases were developed by four of the 19 patients after SBRT, at a median of about seven months, whereas no significant progression was observed in the other 15 patients. Peripheral blood TCR beta repertoires were profiled in stage I NSCLC patients before and after stereotactic body radiotherapy, and the repertoires were related to distant failure. A total of roughly 38 blood samples from 19 patients were sequenced, with one sample obtained before and one obtained after SBRT for each patient.

Summary of the overall study and its limitations: Post-SBRT Shannon entropy and its change from baseline were lower in patients who developed distant metastases; baseline Shannon entropy was not associated with metastases. None of the reported P values were adjusted for multiple comparisons. No determination of tumor specificity was made for expanded TCR clones. The small cohort and short follow-up limited the study, so independent validation of the findings is needed. After SBRT, the number of unique TCR clones decreased (median about 9,900 before versus 6,861 after; Wilcoxon paired P=0.011). TRBV and TRBJ usage frequencies reportedly varied with metastasis status, involving two V genes at baseline and 9 or 10 V and two J genes after SBRT.

Notes on this clonotype: No antigen is known for it. The sample holds no much larger clone one base away, and base qualities are not on file.

Trimming costs V 3 bases and J 9 bases, and their ends lie 8 bases apart. CDR1 is given as SNHLY and CDR2 as FYNNEI, both from the germline V gene. The CDR3 starts with the cysteine, ends with the phenylalanine, and has 12 residues. The sequence is cut down to CDR3 DNA, 36 bases in frame from base 1. No patient had a history of other malignancies or prior chemotherapy or radiotherapy, and all had node-negative disease on CT and PET/CT. At each of two time points, around 6 milliliters of peripheral venous blood were collected into EDTA tubes. Ficoll-Paque Plus density-gradient centrifugation was used to isolate PBMCs. Samples were stored at -80°C immediately after collection until analysis. Two rounds of multiplex PCR were performed to amplify the TCR beta CDR3 region from genomic DNA. In the first round of PCR, primers specific to each TRBV and TRBJ gene were used, and the primer sequences are filed in Chinese patent CN105087789A. Universal primers were used in the second PCR round. The Roche High Pure PCR Template Preparation Kit was used to extract genomic DNA from frozen PBMCs. Libraries were sequenced paired-end with 151 bp reads on an Illumina HiSeq 3000. Under the source paper's analysis protocol: CutAdapt was used to remove raw reads lacking the multiplex PCR primer sequences. High-quality paired reads were merged into contigs with PEAR. MiXCR assigned TRB V, D and J gene segments to each contig by aligning to reference sequences. CDR3 sequences were clustered by base quality and sequence similarity to remove sequencing errors. Diversity was calculated as Shannon entropy divided by the natural log of the number of productive TCR sequences. Clonality was computed as one minus the ratio of Shannon entropy to the natural log of the number of unique clonotypes. Progression-free survival cut-offs for repertoire metrics were chosen using the Youden index of ROC curves, with analyses run in R 3.5.3. TCRdb took the public reads, trimmed them with fastp at Q25, ran MiXCR for clone calling and kept in-frame beta chains. Rows matching on CDR3 protein sequence are summarized as one entry with the most common DNA and genes. The V and J calls come from TCRdb's annotation, not from the publication. This sample is represented by roughly 26,000 distinct CDR3 sequences; about 30% of them were singletons. Together, the top ten hold roughly 33% of the sample.

Source: PBMCs, taken before or after stereotactic body radiation therapy (not recorded which). This receptor was identified in a donor aged 50 or older with non-small cell lung cancer. Recombination connected TRBV2 to TRBJ2-2, with the D gene too uncertain to name. The CDR3 reads as follows: CASSDITRELFF. The sequenced DNA: TGTGCCAGCAGTGACATAACCAGGGAGCTGTTTTTT.